This T cell receptor beta chain stems from a study of CD8 T cells in Susac syndrome. Study-wide results and limits: Regarding the TCR sequencing and HLA analysis, the study admitted that a relatively small number of individuals were involved.

Reverse transcription of about 0.45 to 1 ug RNA was performed with random hexamers. Across 54 Vbeta and 13 Jbeta, TCR beta CDR3 was amplified with immunoSEQ multiplex PCR. A single record per CDR3 protein comes from TCRdb applying MiXCR to the immunoSEQ multiplex PCR reads. The sample includes about 200,000 distinct CDR3 sequences, 95% of them seen just once. J gave up 11 bases and V 5 bases, and 4 bases lay outside the gene matches. There are 14 residues in the CDR3. This clonotype was seen only a few times. What it binds is unknown. CD8+ and CD4+ T cells taken from blood had their TCR beta sequenced. FACS was used to enrich TEMRA cells, whereas the CD8+ and CD4+ T cells were obtained by negative isolation.

J is TRBJ2-1 and V is TRBV12-3 or TRBV12-4; the match to TRBD2 covers 15 bases. The source material was CD4+ T cells from PBMCs. This TCR was recovered from a human donor in good health. The CDR3 loop is CASSPGLAGGQQFF. DNA for the CDR3: TGTGCCAGCAGTCCGGGACTAGCGGGAGGCCAGCAGTTCTTC.